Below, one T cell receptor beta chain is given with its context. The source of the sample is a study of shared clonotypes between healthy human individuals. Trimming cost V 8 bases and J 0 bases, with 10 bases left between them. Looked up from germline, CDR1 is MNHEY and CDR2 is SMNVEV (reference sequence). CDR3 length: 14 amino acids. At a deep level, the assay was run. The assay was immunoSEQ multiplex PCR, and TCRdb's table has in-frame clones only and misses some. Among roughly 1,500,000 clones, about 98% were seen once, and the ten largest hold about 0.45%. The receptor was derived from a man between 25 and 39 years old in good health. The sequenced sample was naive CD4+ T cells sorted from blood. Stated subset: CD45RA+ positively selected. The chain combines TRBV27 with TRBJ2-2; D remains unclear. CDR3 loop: CASARLSNTGELFF. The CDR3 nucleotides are TGTGCCAGCGCCAGGTTGTCGAACACCGGGGAGCTGTTTTTT.